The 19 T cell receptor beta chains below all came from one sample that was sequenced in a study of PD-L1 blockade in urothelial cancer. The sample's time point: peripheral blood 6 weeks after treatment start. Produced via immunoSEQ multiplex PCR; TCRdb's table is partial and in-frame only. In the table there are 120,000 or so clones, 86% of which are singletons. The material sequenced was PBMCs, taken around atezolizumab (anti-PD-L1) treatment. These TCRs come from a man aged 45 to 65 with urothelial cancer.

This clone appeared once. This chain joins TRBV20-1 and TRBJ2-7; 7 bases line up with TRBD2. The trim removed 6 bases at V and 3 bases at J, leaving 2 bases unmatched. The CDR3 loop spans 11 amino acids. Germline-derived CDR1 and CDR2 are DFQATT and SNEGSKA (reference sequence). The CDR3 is CSAPSGYEQYF. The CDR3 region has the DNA TGCAGTGCCCCTAGCGGCTACGAGCAGTACTTC.

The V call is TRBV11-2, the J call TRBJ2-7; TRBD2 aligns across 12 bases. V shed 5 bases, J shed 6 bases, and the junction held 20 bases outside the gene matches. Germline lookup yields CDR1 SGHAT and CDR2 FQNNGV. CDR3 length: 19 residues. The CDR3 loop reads CASSLMLGVRTSGTGEQYF. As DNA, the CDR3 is TGTGCCAGCAGCCTAATGCTAGGGGTACGGACTAGCGGGACGGGCGAGCAGTACTTC.

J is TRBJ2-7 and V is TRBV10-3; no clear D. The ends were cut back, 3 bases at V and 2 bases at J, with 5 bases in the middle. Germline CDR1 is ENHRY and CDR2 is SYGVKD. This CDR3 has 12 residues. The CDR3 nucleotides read TGTGCCATCAGTGACGGTGCCTACGAGCAGTACTTC. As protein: CAISDGAYEQYF.

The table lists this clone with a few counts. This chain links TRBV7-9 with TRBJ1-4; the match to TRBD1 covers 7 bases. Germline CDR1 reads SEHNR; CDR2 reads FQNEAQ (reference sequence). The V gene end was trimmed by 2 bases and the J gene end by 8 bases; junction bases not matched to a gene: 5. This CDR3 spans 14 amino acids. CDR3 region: CASSLTVQGEKLFF. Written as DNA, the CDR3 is TGTGCCAGCAGCTTAACCGTACAGGGGGAAAAACTGTTTTTT.

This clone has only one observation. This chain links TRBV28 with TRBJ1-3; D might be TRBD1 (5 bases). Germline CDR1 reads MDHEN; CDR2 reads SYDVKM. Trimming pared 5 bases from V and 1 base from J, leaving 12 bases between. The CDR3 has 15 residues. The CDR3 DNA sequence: TGTGCCAGCAGTGGGGGAGGGGCTTCTGGAAACACCATATATTTT. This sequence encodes CASSGGGASGNTIYF. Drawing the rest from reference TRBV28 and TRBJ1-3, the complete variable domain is DVKVTQSSRYLVKRTGEKVFLECVQDMDHENMFWYRQDPGLGLRLIYFSYDVKMKEKGDIPEGYSVSREKKERFSLILESASTNQTSMYLCASSGGGASGNTIYFGEGSWLTVV.

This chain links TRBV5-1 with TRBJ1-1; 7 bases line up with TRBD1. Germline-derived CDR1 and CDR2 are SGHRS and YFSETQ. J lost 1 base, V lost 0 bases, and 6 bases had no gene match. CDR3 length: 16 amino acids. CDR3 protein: CASSLAGDRWNTEAFF. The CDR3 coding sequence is TGCGCCAGCAGCTTGGCCGGGGACAGATGGAACACTGAAGCTTTCTTT.

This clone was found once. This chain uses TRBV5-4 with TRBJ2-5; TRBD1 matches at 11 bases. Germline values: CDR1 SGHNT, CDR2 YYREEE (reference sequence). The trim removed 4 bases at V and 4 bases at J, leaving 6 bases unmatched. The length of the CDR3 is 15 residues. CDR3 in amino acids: CASSPGTGGGETQYF. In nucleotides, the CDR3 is TGTGCCAGCAGCCCCGGGACAGGGGGTGGAGAGACCCAGTACTTC.

The chain's CDR3 is CASSLSGEYQPQHF. CDR3 in DNA: TGTGCCAGCAGTTTATCAGGGGAATACCAGCCCCAGCATTTT. The genes are TRBV6-6 and TRBJ1-5, with D maybe TRBD1 (6 bases). CDR3 length: 14 amino acids. V was trimmed by 4 bases and J by 7 bases, leaving 14 bases between them. Germline lookup yields CDR1 MNHNY and CDR2 SVGAGI (reference sequence).

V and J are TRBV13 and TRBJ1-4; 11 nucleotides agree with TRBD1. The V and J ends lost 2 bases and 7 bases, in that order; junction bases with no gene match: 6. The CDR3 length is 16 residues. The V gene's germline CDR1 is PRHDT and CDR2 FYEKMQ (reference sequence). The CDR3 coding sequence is TGTGCCAGCAGCTTACGGACAGGGGGCGGCGGTGAAAAACTGTTTTTT. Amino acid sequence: CASSLRTGGGGEKLFF.

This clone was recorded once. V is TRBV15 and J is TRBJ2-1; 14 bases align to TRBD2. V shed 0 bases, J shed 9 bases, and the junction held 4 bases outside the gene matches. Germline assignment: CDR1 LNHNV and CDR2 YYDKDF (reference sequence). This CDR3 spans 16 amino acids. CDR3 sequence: CATSRDSGLAGVEQFF. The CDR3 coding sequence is TGTGCCACCAGCAGAGATTCGGGACTAGCGGGAGTTGAGCAGTTCTTC.

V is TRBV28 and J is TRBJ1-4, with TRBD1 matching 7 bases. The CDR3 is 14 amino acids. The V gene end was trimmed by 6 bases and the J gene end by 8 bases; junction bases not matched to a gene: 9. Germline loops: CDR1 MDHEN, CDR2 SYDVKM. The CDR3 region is CASRRTGVYEKLFF. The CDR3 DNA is TGTGCCAGCAGAAGGACAGGTGTATACGAAAAACTGTTTTTT.

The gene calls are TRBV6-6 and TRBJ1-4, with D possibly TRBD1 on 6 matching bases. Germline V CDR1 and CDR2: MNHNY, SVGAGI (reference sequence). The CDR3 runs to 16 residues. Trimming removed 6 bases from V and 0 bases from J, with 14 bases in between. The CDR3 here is CASSWTAPATNEKLFF. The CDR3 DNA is TGTGCCAGCAGCTGGACAGCCCCAGCAACTAATGAAAAACTGTTTTTT.

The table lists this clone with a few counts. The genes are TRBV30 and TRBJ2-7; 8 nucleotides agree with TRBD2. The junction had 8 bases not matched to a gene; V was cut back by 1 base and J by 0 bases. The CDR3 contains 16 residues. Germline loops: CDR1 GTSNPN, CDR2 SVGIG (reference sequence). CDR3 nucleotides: TGTGCCTGGAGTGGAACCGGGACTAGAGGCTCCTACGAGCAGTACTTC. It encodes CAWSGTGTRGSYEQYF.

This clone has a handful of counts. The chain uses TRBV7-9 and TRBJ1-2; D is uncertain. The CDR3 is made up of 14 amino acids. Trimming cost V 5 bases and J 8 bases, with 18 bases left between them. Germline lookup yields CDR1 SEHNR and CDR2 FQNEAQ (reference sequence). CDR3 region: CASSLQRLADGYTF. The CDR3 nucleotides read TGTGCCAGCAGCCTCCAGAGGCTTGCAGACGGCTACACCTTC. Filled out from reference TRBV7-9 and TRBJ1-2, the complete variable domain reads DTGVSQNPRHKITKRGQNVTFRCDPISEHNRLYWYRQTLGQGPEFLTYFQNEAQLEKSRLLSDRFSAERPKGSFSTLEIQRTEQGDSAMYLCASSLQRLADGYTFGSGTRLTVV.

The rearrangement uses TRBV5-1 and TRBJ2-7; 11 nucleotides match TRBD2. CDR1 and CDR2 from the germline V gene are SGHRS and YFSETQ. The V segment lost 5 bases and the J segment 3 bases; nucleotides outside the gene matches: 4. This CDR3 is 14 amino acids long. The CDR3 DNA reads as TGCGCCAGCAGTATAGCGGGAGGGCACTACGAGCAGTACTTC. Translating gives CASSIAGGHYEQYF.

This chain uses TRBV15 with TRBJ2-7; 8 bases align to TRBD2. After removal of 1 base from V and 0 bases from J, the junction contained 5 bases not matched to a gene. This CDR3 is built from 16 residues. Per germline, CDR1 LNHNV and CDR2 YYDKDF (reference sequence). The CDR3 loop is CATSRGLALSSYEQYF. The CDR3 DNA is TGTGCCACCAGCAGAGGACTAGCGCTGAGCTCCTACGAGCAGTACTTC.

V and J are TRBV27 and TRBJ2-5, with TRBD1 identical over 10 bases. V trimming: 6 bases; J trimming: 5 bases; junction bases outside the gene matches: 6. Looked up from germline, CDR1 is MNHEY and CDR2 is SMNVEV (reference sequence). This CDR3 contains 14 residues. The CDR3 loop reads CASRETGGMETQYF. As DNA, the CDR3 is TGTGCCAGCAGGGAGACAGGGGGCATGGAGACCCAGTACTTC.

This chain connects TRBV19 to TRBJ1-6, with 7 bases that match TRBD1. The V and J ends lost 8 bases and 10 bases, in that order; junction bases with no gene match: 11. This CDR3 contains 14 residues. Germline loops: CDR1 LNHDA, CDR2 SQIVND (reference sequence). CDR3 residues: CASEEGARNSPLHF. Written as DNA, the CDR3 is TGTGCCAGTGAAGAGGGGGCCCGAAACTCACCCCTCCACTTT.

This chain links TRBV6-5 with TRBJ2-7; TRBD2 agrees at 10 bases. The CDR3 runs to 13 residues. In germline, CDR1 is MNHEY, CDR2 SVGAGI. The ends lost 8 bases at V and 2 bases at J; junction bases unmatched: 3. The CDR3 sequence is CASGSGGPYEQYF. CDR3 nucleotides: TGTGCCAGCGGTAGCGGGGGGCCCTACGAGCAGTACTTC.